These T cell receptor beta chains were read from a single sample in a study of blood T cell repertoires in COVID-19. Sequencing used immunoSEQ multiplex PCR; TCRdb keeps in-frame clones, though not all of them. The repertoire includes about 150,000 clones, roughly 88% of them detected once, and around 5% sits in the top ten. Sequenced sample: PBMCs or T cells enriched from blood (not recorded which). The receptors derive from a man in his sixties or seventies who had been exposed to COVID-19. The CDR3 runs from the conserved cysteine through the conserved F or W. Fields, in order: clone size, D gene, J gene, V gene, CDR3 protein, CDR3 DNA. D genes are given only for firm matches. Rows give clone size only sometimes, using once, few, many, or a class for an expanded clone.

size: .
D: .
J: TRBJ2-7
V: TRBV28
CDR3: CATSTGHLRGEQYF
DNA: TGTGCCACCTCTACCGGGCACCTCCGGGGGGAGCAGTACTTC

size: .
D: TRBD1
J: TRBJ2-1
V: TRBV5-4
CDR3: CASSSTGGNEQFF
DNA: TGTGCCAGCAGCAGCACAGGGGGCAATGAGCAGTTCTTC

size: .
D: .
J: TRBJ2-1
V: TRBV6-5
CDR3: CASSYIGAYNEQFF
DNA: TGTGCCAGCAGTTACATTGGGGCTTACAATGAGCAGTTCTTC

size: .
D: TRBD2
J: TRBJ2-3
V: TRBV5-1
CDR3: CASSTGLAGGPGDTQYF
DNA: TGCGCCAGCAGCACGGGACTAGCGGGAGGGCCGGGAGATACGCAGTATTTT

size: .
D: .
J: TRBJ2-2
V: TRBV5-5
CDR3: CASSASPGTHTGELFF
DNA: TGTGCCAGCAGCGCTTCCCCCGGGACACACACCGGGGAGCTGTTTTTT

size: .
D: .
J: TRBJ1-5
V: TRBV7-2
CDR3: CASSLTYRVDNQPQHF
DNA: TGTGCCAGCAGCTTAACGTACAGGGTGGATAATCAGCCCCAGCATTTT

size: few
D: .
J: TRBJ1-1
V: TRBV12-3/TRBV12-4
CDR3: CASSLARNTEAFF
DNA: TGTGCCAGCAGTTTAGCCAGGAACACTGAAGCTTTCTTT

size: .
D: .
J: TRBJ1-2
V: TRBV30
CDR3: CAWSQGNYGYTF
DNA: TGTGCCTGGAGTCAGGGTAACTATGGCTACACCTTC

size: .
D: TRBD1
J: TRBJ1-2
V: TRBV4-3
CDR3: CASSQGRQGAGGYTF
DNA: TGCGCCAGCAGCCAAGGACGACAGGGGGCGGGTGGCTACACCTTC

size: few
D: TRBD2
J: TRBJ2-1
V: TRBV5-1
CDR3: CASSFSGAGQFF
DNA: TGCGCCAGCAGCTTTAGCGGGGCCGGGCAGTTCTTC

size: .
D: TRBD1
J: TRBJ2-1
V: TRBV19
CDR3: CASSITGGYNEQFF
DNA: TGTGCCAGTAGTATAACAGGGGGCTACAATGAGCAGTTCTTC

size: .
D: TRBD1
J: TRBJ1-2
V: TRBV7-9
CDR3: CASNSPGTGQNYGYTF
DNA: TGTGCCAGCAACTCTCCGGGGACAGGGCAGAACTATGGCTACACCTTC

size: few
D: .
J: TRBJ2-3
V: TRBV6-4
CDR3: CASSDSVGGPDTQYF
DNA: TGTGCCAGCAGTGACTCCGTGGGAGGACCAGATACGCAGTATTTT

size: .
D: .
J: TRBJ1-1
V: TRBV12-3/TRBV12-4
CDR3: CASSVRTVRAFF
DNA: TGTGCCAGCAGTGTACGGACAGTTAGAGCTTTCTTT

size: few
D: TRBD2
J: TRBJ2-7
V: TRBV4-1
CDR3: CASSQVAGAVSEQYF
DNA: TGCGCCAGCAGCCAGGTAGCGGGAGCTGTTTCCGAGCAGTACTTC